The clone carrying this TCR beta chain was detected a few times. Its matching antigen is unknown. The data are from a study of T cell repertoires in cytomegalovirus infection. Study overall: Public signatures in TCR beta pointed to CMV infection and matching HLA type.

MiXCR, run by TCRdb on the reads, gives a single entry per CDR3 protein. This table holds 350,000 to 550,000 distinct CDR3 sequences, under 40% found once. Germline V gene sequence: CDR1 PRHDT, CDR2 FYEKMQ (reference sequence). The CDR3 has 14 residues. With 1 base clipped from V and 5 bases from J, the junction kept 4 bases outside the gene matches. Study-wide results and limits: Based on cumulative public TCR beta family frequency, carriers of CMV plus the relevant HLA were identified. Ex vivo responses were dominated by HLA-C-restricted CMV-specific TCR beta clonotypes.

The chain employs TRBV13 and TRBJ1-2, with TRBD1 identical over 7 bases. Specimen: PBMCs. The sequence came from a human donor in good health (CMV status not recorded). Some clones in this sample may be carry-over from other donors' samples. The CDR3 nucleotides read TGTGCCAGCAGCTTAGACAGGGGAGAGTATGGCTACACCTTC. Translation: CASSLDRGEYGYTF.